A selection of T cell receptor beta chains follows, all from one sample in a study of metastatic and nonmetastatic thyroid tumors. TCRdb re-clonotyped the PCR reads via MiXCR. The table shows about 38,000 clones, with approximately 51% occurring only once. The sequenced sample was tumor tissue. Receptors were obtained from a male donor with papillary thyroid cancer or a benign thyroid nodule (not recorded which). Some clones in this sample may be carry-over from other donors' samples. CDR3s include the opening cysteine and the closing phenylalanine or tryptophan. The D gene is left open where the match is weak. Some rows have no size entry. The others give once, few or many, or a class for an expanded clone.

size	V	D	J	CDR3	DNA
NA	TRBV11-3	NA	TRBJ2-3	CASSFASGADTQYF	TGTGCCAGCAGCTTTGCATCGGGGGCGGATACGCAGTATTTT
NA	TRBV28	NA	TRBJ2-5	CASSLTEETQYF	TGTGCCAGCAGTTTAACAGAAGAGACCCAGTACTTC
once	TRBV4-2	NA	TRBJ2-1	CASSLSAYNEQFF	TGTGCCAGCAGCCTGTCGGCCTACAATGAGCAGTTCTTC
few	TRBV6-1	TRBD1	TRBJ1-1	CASRRDRDIFGTEAFF	TGTGCCAGCAGGCGGGACAGGGACATTTTTGGCACTGAAGCTTTCTTT
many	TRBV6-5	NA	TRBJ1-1	CASSSGAPITEAFF	TGTGCCAGCAGTTCAGGGGCACCAATCACTGAAGCTTTCTTT
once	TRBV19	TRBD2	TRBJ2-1	CASSSSLGLAGAPYNEQFF	TGTGCCAGTAGTAGCTCCCTCGGACTAGCGGGAGCCCCCTACAATGAGCAGTTCTTC
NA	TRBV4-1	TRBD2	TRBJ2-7	CASSQDEMGGFPYEQYF	TGCGCCAGCAGCCAAGATGAAATGGGGGGGTTCCCCTACGAGCAGTACTTC
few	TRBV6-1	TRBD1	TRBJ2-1	CASSEWRTGGHNEQFF	TGTGCCAGCAGTGAATGGAGGACAGGGGGGCACAATGAGCAGTTCTTC
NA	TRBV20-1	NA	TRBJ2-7	CSAREPRVSDTEQYF	TGCAGTGCTAGAGAGCCCAGGGTATCCGACACCGAGCAGTACTTC
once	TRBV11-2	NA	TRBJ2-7	CASSIEQIGEQYF	TGTGCCAGCAGCATTGAACAGATCGGAGAGCAGTACTTC
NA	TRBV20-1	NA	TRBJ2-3	CSAKDGRGTDTQYF	TGCAGTGCTAAAGACGGCCGAGGCACAGATACGCAGTATTTT
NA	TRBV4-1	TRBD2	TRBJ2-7	CASSQRSTSGGAYEQYF	TGCGCCAGCAGCCAACGATCGACTAGCGGGGGGGCCTACGAGCAGTACTTC
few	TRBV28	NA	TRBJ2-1	CASSLPGGWSNEQFF	TGTGCCAGCAGTTTACCAGGGGGGTGGAGCAATGAGCAGTTCTTC
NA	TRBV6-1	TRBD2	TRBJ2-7	CASSGRASGRAYEQYF	TGTGCCAGCAGCGGCAGGGCTAGCGGGAGGGCCTACGAGCAGTACTTC
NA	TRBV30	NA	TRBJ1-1	CAWSVERRTEAFF	TGTGCCTGGAGTGTAGAAAGGCGGACGGAAGCTTTCTTT
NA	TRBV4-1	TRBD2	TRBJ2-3	CASSQEGRIAGATDTQYF	TGCGCCAGCAGCCAAGAAGGCCGCATAGCGGGAGCCACAGATACGCAGTATTTT
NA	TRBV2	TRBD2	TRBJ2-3	CASSGTLAGGPTDTQYF	TGTGCCAGCAGTGGGACACTAGCGGGAGGGCCAACAGATACGCAGTATTTT
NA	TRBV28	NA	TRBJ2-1	CASSLSWEGGRGHLYNEQFF	TGTGCCAGCAGTTTATCGTGGGAAGGAGGGCGTGGGCACCTATACAATGAGCAGTTCTTC
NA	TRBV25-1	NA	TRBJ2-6	CASSSPSATQLYSFGANVLTF	TGTGCCAGCAGCTCCCCCTCGGCGACACAGCTCTATTCCTTTGGGGCCAACGTCCTGACTTTC
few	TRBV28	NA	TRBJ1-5	CASASARGLHQPQHF	TGTGCCAGCGCTTCCGCCAGGGGCTTACATCAGCCCCAGCATTTT
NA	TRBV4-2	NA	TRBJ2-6	CASSQEALSGANVLTF	TGTGCCAGCAGCCAGGAGGCACTCTCTGGGGCCAACGTCCTGACTTTC
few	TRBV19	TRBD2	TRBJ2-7	CASGQTSGVLREQYF	TGTGCCAGTGGGCAGACTAGCGGTGTCCTTCGGGAGCAGTACTTC
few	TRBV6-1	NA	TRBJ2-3	CASSDGEADTQYF	TGTGCCAGCAGTGACGGAGAGGCAGATACGCAGTATTTT
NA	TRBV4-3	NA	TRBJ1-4	CASSQEFRVNEKLFF	TGCGCCAGCAGCCAAGAATTTCGGGTTAATGAAAAACTGTTTTTT
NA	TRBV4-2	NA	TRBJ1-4	CASSQDRRVLEKLFF	TGTGCCAGCAGCCAAGATCGGCGGGTATTAGAAAAACTGTTTTTT
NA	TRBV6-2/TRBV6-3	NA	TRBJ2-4	CASTLMGYGDIEYF	TGTGCCAGCACTCTTATGGGTTACGGGGACATTGAGTACTTC
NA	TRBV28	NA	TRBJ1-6	CAARGPNGVWSNSPLHF	TGTGCCGCCCGCGGCCCCAACGGGGTATGGAGCAATTCACCCCTCCACTTT
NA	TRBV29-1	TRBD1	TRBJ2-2	CSVDRGQTGELFF	TGCAGCGTTGACAGGGGGCAAACCGGGGAGCTGTTTTTT
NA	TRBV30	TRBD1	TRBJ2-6	CAWYTGEAANVLTF	TGTGCCTGGTACACAGGGGAAGCGGCCAACGTCCTGACTTTC
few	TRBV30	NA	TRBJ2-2	CAWSAPEGDTGELFF	TGTGCCTGGAGTGCCCCGGAAGGGGACACCGGGGAGCTGTTTTTT
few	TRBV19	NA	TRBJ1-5	CASSITDGYNQPQHF	TGTGCCAGTAGTATTACGGACGGATACAATCAGCCCCAGCATTTT
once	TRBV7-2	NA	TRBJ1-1	CASSKPRGRGTEAFF	TGTGCCAGCAGCAAGCCGCGGGGCCGGGGCACTGAAGCTTTCTTT